Listed here are 14 T cell receptor beta chains from one sample, sequenced in a study of tumor and adjacent non-tumor tissue in lung cancer. TCRbeta libraries were built with three rounds of nested PCR, modified from ARM-PCR. One entry per CDR3 protein, called by TCRdb with MiXCR from the multiplex PCR reads. The table shows almost 75,000 distinct CDR3 sequences, with less than 75% occurring only once. This sample's RNA came from whole unsorted tissue. Distant lung tissue was collected more than 3 cm away from the tumor edge. The specimen was distant non-tumor lung tissue. These receptors all stem from a woman aged 50 to 60 with non-small cell lung cancer.

A note on this clonotype: This may come from a read error, since a much larger clone is one base off. V and J are TRBV20-1 and TRBJ2-4; D ambiguous. Germline CDR1 is DFQATT and CDR2 is SNEGSKA (reference sequence). This CDR3 region has 15 residues. The ends were cut back, 3 bases at V and 0 bases at J, with 12 bases in the middle. The CDR3 sequence: CSAREDVVAKNIQYF. Here the CDR3 DNA reads TGCAGTGCTAGGGAAGACGTAGTAGCCAAAAACATTCAGTACTTC.

For this clonotype: The junction differs from germline at one of its ends, possibly a read error. The chain combines TRBV4-1 with TRBJ2-3; maybe TRBD2 (6 bases). CDR3 length equals 16 residues. Germline CDR1 reads MGHRA; CDR2 reads YSYEKL. The CDR3 coding sequence is TGTGCCAGCAGCCCCACTGGACGGACTAACACAGATACGCAGTATTTT. It encodes CASSPTGRTNTDTQYF.

Details on this clonotype: The junction does not match germline at one end; this may be a read error. The chain carries TRBV20-1 and TRBJ2-7; 7 nucleotides agree with TRBD2. Germline CDR1 DFQATT, CDR2 SNEGSKA (reference sequence). The CDR3 has 14 amino acids. This CDR3 is CSASSEGRGYEQYF. The CDR3 nucleotides read TGTAGTGCTAGTAGTGAGGGGAGGGGCTACGAGCAGTACTTC.

V usage is TRBV6-5 and J usage is TRBJ2-1; TRBD2 agrees at 10 bases. The germline CDR1 and CDR2 sequences are MNHEY and SVGAGI. The CDR3 is 17 amino acids. Trimming at V came to 4 bases and at J to 0 bases, leaving 6 bases not matched to a gene. The CDR3 nucleotides read TGTGCCAGCAGTTCAACTAGCGGGAAGAGCTCCTACAATGAGCAGTTCTTC. It yields the protein CASSSTSGKSSYNEQFF.

This clonotype occurred many times. This chain uses TRBV12-3 or TRBV12-4 with TRBJ1-3, with TRBD1 identical over 10 bases. CDR3 length: 14 amino acids. After removal of 6 bases from V and 7 bases from J, the junction contained 6 bases not matched to a gene. The CDR3 protein is CASSPPGQGNTIYF. CDR3 sequence (DNA): TGTGCCAGCAGCCCACCGGGACAGGGGAACACCATATATTTT.

With respect to this clonotype: This may stem from a read error, because a much larger clone lies one nucleotide away. J is TRBJ2-7 and V is TRBV20-1; 8 nucleotides line up with TRBD2. Germline lookup yields CDR1 DFQATT and CDR2 SNEGSKA (reference sequence). The CDR3 has 16 amino acids. CDR3 sequence reads: CSAKSPVSGISYEHYF. CDR3 in DNA: TGCAGTGCTAAGTCTCCGGTTAGCGGGATCTCCTACGAGCACTACTTC.

Details on this clonotype: This clone may be a read error of a much larger clone one base away. The rearrangement joins TRBV6-2 or TRBV6-3 to TRBJ2-2; D is undetermined. Germline CDR1 is MNHEY and CDR2 is SVGEGT. CDR3 length: 14 amino acids. With 8 bases removed from V and 4 bases from J, the gap between germline ends came to 14 bases. This CDR3 reads CASSRSSGTGELFF. As DNA, the CDR3 is TGTGCCAGCTCCCGGTCCTCGGGCACCGGGGAGCTGTTTTTT.

The V call is TRBV20-1, the J call TRBJ2-7; the D gene is possibly TRBD1 (6 bases). The CDR3 contains 16 residues. V shed 5 bases and J shed 0 bases, with 20 bases lying between them. CDR1 is DFQATT, CDR2 SNEGSKA, per germline (reference sequence). The CDR3 spells CSAWRQDRASSYEQYF. The CDR3 DNA is TGCAGTGCTTGGCGACAGGACAGAGCCAGCTCCTACGAGCAGTACTTC.

Regarding this clonotype: The conserved phenylalanine or tryptophan is not found at the CDR3 terminus, so this likely reflects a read error. The J gene is TRBJ2-5, the V gene TRBV11-2; TRBD2 is a possible D gene (6 bases). CDR1 SGHAT and CDR2 FQNNGV come from the germline V gene. This CDR3 has 12 residues. CDR3 in amino acids: CVSSPGREAQYY. CDR3 DNA sequence: TGTGTCAGCAGCCCCGGCAGGGAGGCCCAGTACTAC.

Comment on this clonotype: This is likely a read error, given that the CDR3 carries no conserved phenylalanine or tryptophan at its end. The rearrangement links TRBV6-5 to TRBJ2-2; possible D gene TRBD1, 7 bases. The CDR3 loop spans 15 amino acids. Looked up from germline, CDR1 is MNHEY and CDR2 is SVGAGI. As DNA, the CDR3 is TGTGTCAGCAGTTACGGTATCAGGGGGGCCGGGGAGCTGTTTCTT. This gives the protein CVSSYGIRGAGELFL.

V and J are TRBV20-1 and TRBJ1-1; 7 nucleotides line up with TRBD1. The CDR3 is 13 residues long. Germline V gene lookup returns CDR1 DFQATT and CDR2 SNEGSKA (reference sequence). V lost 8 bases, J lost 5 bases, and 11 bases stayed unmatched. CDR3 loop: CSSRQGRGTEAFF. In DNA, the CDR3 is TGCAGTTCACGACAGGGTCGAGGAACTGAAGCTTTCTTT.

With regard to this clonotype: The germline gene is not matched at one end of the junction; a read error may be the cause. The chain's CDR3 is CASTSNTKPLAIYF. In DNA, the CDR3 is TGTGCCAGCACATCAAACACCAAACCCCTAGCCATATATTTT. The chain uses TRBV10-1 and TRBJ1-3; no reliable D call. The CDR3 has 14 amino acids. Germline lookup yields CDR1 WNHNN and CDR2 SYGVQD (reference sequence).

This chain uses TRBV2 with TRBJ2-2; the D gene is possibly TRBD1 (6 bases). CDR1 SNHLY and CDR2 FYNNEI come from the germline V gene. The CDR3 length is 15 residues. Trimming pared 5 bases from V and 1 base from J, leaving 11 bases between. The CDR3: CASSPHRVNTGELFF. CDR3 DNA: TGTGCCAGCAGTCCTCACAGGGTGAACACCGGGGAGCTGTTTTTT.

Remarks on this clonotype: One junction end does not reproduce the germline sequence, and a read error may be involved. V gene TRBV12-3 or TRBV12-4 combines with J gene TRBJ1-6; unclear D gene. The length of the CDR3 is 13 residues. Written as DNA, the CDR3 is TGTGCTAGCACTCTAGACGGGAAATCACCCTTACACTTT. This codes for CASTLDGKSPLHF.